Given below is one T cell receptor (beta chain) in context. Its specificity is not known. The V end was cut by 4 bases, the J end by 2 bases, with 18 bases between. Germline V gene lookup returns CDR1 SEHNR and CDR2 FQNEAQ (reference sequence). The CDR3 consists of 17 residues. TCR alpha and TCR beta cDNA libraries carrying sample barcodes and UMIs came from 5'RACE with constant-segment primers. Using its own MiXCR run on the 5' RACE reads, TCRdb lists one record per CDR3 protein. Here the sample spans about half a million distinct CDR3 sequences, 18% being singletons. This sample is drawn from a study of T-cell memory formation after mild COVID-19. General study points: The appearance of some responding clones in pre-infection memory suggested that cross-reactive memory joined. Contracting CD4+ clones were located mainly in CM and EM, and CD8+ clones in EMRA. The second-wave clones peaking on day 37 were not confirmed as SARS-CoV-2-specific.

V usage is TRBV7-9 and J usage is TRBJ2-1; possibly TRBD1 or TRBD2 for D (5 bases each). The source of this sequence is an adult woman who had mild COVID-19 (a few samples of this study predate the infection). Cell type and time point are not known. The sequenced material came from PBMCs or a T cell subset sorted from them (not recorded which). In DNA form, the CDR3 reads TGTGCCAGCAGCTCGAGGGTCGACAGTCAGGCCTACAATGAGCAGTTCTTC. As protein: CASSSRVDSQAYNEQFF.